Sequencing of this TCR beta chain was carried out in a study of shared clonotypes between healthy human individuals. As regards this clone: The antigen is unknown.

Measured with immunoSEQ multiplex PCR; TCRdb has only the in-frame clones, and not every one. Here the sample spans some 1,400,000 clones, roughly 96% being singletons. Germline assignment: CDR1 MDHEN and CDR2 SYDVKM. CDR3 length: 18 residues. V lost 4 bases to trimming and J lost 2 bases; unmatched junction nucleotides: 8. General observations from the study: Sharing across four donors was highest in naive CD4 (around 5%) and lowest in memory CD8 (around 0.4%).

Sequences were obtained from naive CD4+ T cells sorted from blood. Subset: CD45RA+ positively selected. The chain links TRBV28 to TRBJ1-4; 12 bases line up with TRBD1. The receptor comes from a man younger than 40 in good health. The CDR3 DNA follows: TGTGCCAGCAGTTCCGGGACAGGGGGCGTAGTCACTAATGAAAAACTGTTTTTT. This translates into CASSSGTGGVVTNEKLFF.